This TCR beta chain appears in the sequencing data of a study of blood T cell repertoires in COVID-19. About the research overall: From T cells, B-cell-depleted T cells, or PBMCs came the material, which was cDNA or gDNA.

The V and J ends lost 8 bases and 1 base respectively, with 14 bases between them. The CDR3 totals 14 residues. In germline, CDR1 is MNHEY, CDR2 SMNVEV (reference sequence). Using immunoSEQ multiplex PCR, the repertoire was profiled, and TCRdb retains in-frame clones only, with some absent. The sample consists of under 200,000 clones, around 74% of them appearing once. Sequenced material: peripheral blood. The TCR was taken from a man aged 70-80 years with acute or convalescent COVID-19. The chain recombines TRBV27 with TRBJ1-1, with D maybe TRBD1 (6 bases). The DNA of the CDR3 is TGTGCCAGCCAATCAACAGGGTCGAACACTGAAGCTTTCTTT. This translates into CASQSTGSNTEAFF.